The rows below give T cell receptor beta chains drawn from one sample of a study of T-cell memory formation after mild COVID-19. A single record per CDR3 protein comes from TCRdb applying MiXCR to the 5' RACE reads. Among a few hundred thousand distinct CDR3 sequences listed, 15% to 20% were seen once. Input material: PBMCs or a T cell subset sorted from them (not recorded which). The receptor set was obtained from a man aged 18 to 30 who had mild COVID-19 (a few samples of this study predate the infection). Cell type and time point are not known. Each CDR3 is given with its conserved first and last residue. The D gene is left open where the match is weak. Size is stated for part of the rows, as once, few or many counts, or as a class when the clone is expanded.

CDR3 protein	CDR3 DNA	D gene	clone size	J gene	V gene
CASSHALGQGGRNTEAFF	TGTGCCAGCAGTCACGCCCTGGGACAGGGCGGGAGAAACACTGAAGCTTTCTTT	TRBD1	few	TRBJ1-1	TRBV7-9
CASSVSASYNEQFF	TGTGCCAGCAGCGTATCCGCCTCCTACAATGAGCAGTTCTTC	NA	few	TRBJ2-1	TRBV7-9
CAISETGEYEQYF	TGTGCCATCAGTGAGACGGGGGAGTACGAGCAGTACTTC	NA	NA	TRBJ2-7	TRBV10-3
CASSIRLSEADTQYF	TGTGCCAGCAGTATACGACTAAGCGAGGCAGATACGCAGTATTTT	NA	many	TRBJ2-3	TRBV27
CASSLAMAGGYNEQFF	TGTGCCAGCAGCTTAGCGATGGCAGGGGGCTACAATGAGCAGTTCTTC	TRBD1	many	TRBJ2-1	TRBV7-2
CASFPDSNTGELFF	TGTGCCAGCTTCCCAGACAGTAACACCGGGGAGCTGTTTTTT	NA	many	TRBJ2-2	TRBV7-9
CASGQSRDTQYF	TGCGCCAGCGGGCAGAGCCGAGATACGCAGTATTTT	NA	few	TRBJ2-3	TRBV5-1
CASSQTQGQPQHF	TGCGCCAGCAGCCAGACACAGGGACAGCCCCAGCATTTT	NA	NA	TRBJ1-5	TRBV4-3
CASSLAHVPRGYTF	TGTGCCAGCAGTTTAGCGCATGTGCCTCGAGGCTACACCTTC	NA	NA	TRBJ1-2	TRBV12-3/TRBV12-4
CASSSRGARGETQYF	TGTGCCAGCAGCTCTCGGGGGGCCAGGGGGGAGACCCAGTACTTC	NA	NA	TRBJ2-5	TRBV7-8
CASSPLGLAKNIQYF	TGTGCCAGCAGCCCCCTGGGACTAGCCAAAAACATTCAGTACTTC	NA	many	TRBJ2-4	TRBV6-5
CASSYSRDEATDTQYF	TGTGCCAGCAGTTACTCCAGGGACGAAGCCACAGATACGCAGTATTTT	NA	NA	TRBJ2-3	TRBV6-5
CASSSGQGVNF	TGTGCCAGCAGCTCTGGACAGGGGGTTAACTTC	TRBD1	NA	TRBJ2-4	TRBV11-2
CASSPPRTAGTMNTEAFF	TGCGCCAGCAGCCCCCCTCGGACCGCGGGAACCATGAACACTGAAGCTTTCTTT	NA	NA	TRBJ1-1	TRBV5-1
CASSRGSGTGELFF	TGTGCCAGCAGTCGAGGGTCCGGCACCGGGGAGCTGTTTTTT	NA	many	TRBJ2-2	TRBV3-1
CAWRQGDVDSPLHF	TGTGCCTGGAGACAGGGGGATGTGGATTCACCCCTCCACTTT	TRBD1	NA	TRBJ1-6	TRBV30
CATEDTGGTGELFF	TGTGCCACCGAGGACACAGGGGGCACCGGGGAGCTGTTTTTT	TRBD1	NA	TRBJ2-2	TRBV6-6
CAITQSGGLTGELFF	TGTGCCATCACCCAGAGCGGGGGGTTAACCGGGGAGCTGTTTTTT	TRBD2	NA	TRBJ2-2	TRBV10-3
CATSPGWTGGNGYTF	TGTGCCACCAGCCCAGGCTGGACAGGGGGAAATGGCTACACCTTC	TRBD1	few	TRBJ1-2	TRBV15
CASSTLGGQETQYF	TGCGCCAGCAGCACTTTGGGGGGCCAAGAGACCCAGTACTTC	NA	NA	TRBJ2-5	TRBV5-1
CASSQWGQGAPLAGTDTQYF	TGCGCCAGCAGCCAGTGGGGGCAGGGGGCCCCATTAGCTGGCACAGATACGCAGTATTTT	TRBD1	NA	TRBJ2-3	TRBV5-1
CASSPSLLTSGGVSSYNEQFF	TGTGCCAGCTCCCCGTCGCTACTTACTAGCGGGGGGGTTAGCTCCTACAATGAGCAGTTCTTC	TRBD2	NA	TRBJ2-1	TRBV18
CASSGYGSGGADTQYF	TGTGCCAGCAGCGGGTACGGGAGCGGGGGGGCAGATACGCAGTATTTT	TRBD2	NA	TRBJ2-3	TRBV7-2
CSVNLAGGAYKGTQYF	TGCAGCGTTAATCTAGCGGGGGGCGCTTATAAGGGGACCCAGTACTTC	TRBD2	few	TRBJ2-5	TRBV29-1
CASSRGATGDAYEQYF	TGTGCCAGCAGCCGGGGCGCGACAGGGGACGCCTACGAGCAGTACTTC	TRBD1	NA	TRBJ2-7	TRBV4-2
CASSFGGTYNEQFF	TGTGCCAGCAGTTTTGGCGGCACCTACAATGAGCAGTTCTTC	NA	few	TRBJ2-1	TRBV27
CASSLAPGAYGYTF	TGTGCCAGCAGTTTAGCGCCAGGGGCTTATGGCTACACCTTC	NA	NA	TRBJ1-2	TRBV27
CASSLYYTDTQYF	TGTGCCAGCAGCTTATACTACACAGATACGCAGTATTTT	NA	many	TRBJ2-3	TRBV7-3
CASRGLGDEKLFF	TGTGCCAGCAGGGGACTGGGGGATGAAAAACTGTTTTTT	NA	NA	TRBJ1-4	TRBV6-6
CASTLGGSNQPQHF	TGTGCCAGCACCTTGGGGGGGTCCAATCAGCCCCAGCATTTT	NA	NA	TRBJ1-5	TRBV12-3/TRBV12-4
CASRPLRVTDTGELFF	TGTGCCAGCAGACCTCTCAGGGTTACGGACACCGGGGAGCTGTTTTTT	NA	NA	TRBJ2-2	TRBV6-5
CASSIFPGLGQTQYF	TGTGCCAGCAGCATATTCCCGGGACTGGGGCAGACCCAGTACTTC	NA	NA	TRBJ2-5	TRBV7-2
CAIAVGDLGTEAFF	TGTGCCATCGCGGTCGGCGACTTGGGCACTGAAGCTTTCTTT	NA	few	TRBJ1-1	TRBV10-3
CASSPWGYRGNTEAFF	TGTGCCAGCAGCCCTTGGGGATATAGGGGGAACACTGAAGCTTTCTTT	NA	NA	TRBJ1-1	TRBV7-6
CASSVGTGAGNTIYF	TGTGCCAGCAGCGTCGGGACAGGGGCTGGAAACACCATATATTTT	TRBD1	NA	TRBJ1-3	TRBV7-9
CSARTGFAGELFF	TGCAGTGCTAGGACAGGCTTCGCCGGGGAGCTGTTTTTT	NA	few	TRBJ2-2	TRBV20-1
CASSVAGKITDTQYF	TGTGCCAGCAGCGTAGCTGGTAAGATCACAGATACGCAGTATTTT	NA	NA	TRBJ2-3	TRBV9
CASSLGQGAHNEQFF	TGTGCCAGCAGCTTAGGACAGGGGGCCCACAATGAGCAGTTCTTC	TRBD1	many	TRBJ2-1	TRBV7-6
CASSLGEGQETQYF	TGCGCCAGCAGCTTGGGGGAGGGGCAAGAGACCCAGTACTTC	TRBD2	NA	TRBJ2-5	TRBV5-1
CASSSWRGQYNEQFF	TGTGCCAGCAGCTCGTGGCGGGGTCAGTACAATGAGCAGTTCTTC	NA	many	TRBJ2-1	TRBV11-2
CAWMPGEADTQYF	TGTGCCTGGATGCCGGGGGAGGCGGATACGCAGTATTTT	NA	NA	TRBJ2-3	TRBV30
CASSSDGNTGELFF	TGCGCCAGCAGCTCAGACGGTAACACCGGGGAGCTGTTTTTT	NA	many	TRBJ2-2	TRBV5-1
CASSDVRETQYF	TGTGCCAGCAGTGACGTTCGGGAGACCCAGTACTTC	NA	NA	TRBJ2-5	TRBV2
CSARGAGAGTSRYNEQFF	TGCAGTGCTAGAGGTGCTGGAGCGGGGACTAGCAGGTACAATGAGCAGTTCTTC	TRBD2	NA	TRBJ2-1	TRBV20-1
CASSLGGQRLEAFF	TGTGCCAGCAGCTTAGGGGGACAGCGACTAGAAGCTTTCTTT	TRBD1	few	TRBJ1-1	TRBV7-2
CASSARQTHTGELFF	TGTGCCAGCTCCGCTCGACAGACCCACACCGGGGAGCTGTTTTTT	NA	NA	TRBJ2-2	TRBV18
CSAARGATNEKLFF	TGCAGTGCTGCCCGCGGAGCAACTAATGAAAAACTGTTTTTT	NA	NA	TRBJ1-4	TRBV20-1
CASSPRTVSYGYTF	TGTGCCAGCAGCCCCCGGACAGTCAGCTATGGCTACACCTTC	NA	few	TRBJ1-2	TRBV5-5
CASSSPDSYEQYF	TGTGCCAGCAGTTCACCGGACAGCTACGAGCAGTACTTC	NA	NA	TRBJ2-7	TRBV7-7
CASSLSGTGTPYEQYF	TGTGCCAGCAGCTTAAGTGGGACAGGGACCCCCTACGAGCAGTACTTC	TRBD1	NA	TRBJ2-7	TRBV7-2
CASSWGTRWEQFF	TGTGCCAGCAGCTGGGGAACTAGGTGGGAGCAGTTCTTC	NA	few	TRBJ2-1	TRBV7-9
CASSPQGLGVNTEAFF	TGCGCCAGCAGCCCACAGGGACTTGGGGTGAACACTGAAGCTTTCTTT	NA	NA	TRBJ1-1	TRBV5-1
CSARDGSNQPQHF	TGCAGTGCTAGGGACGGTTCCAATCAGCCCCAGCATTTT	NA	NA	TRBJ1-5	TRBV20-1
CASSPQGGHTEAFF	TGTGCCAGCAGCCCCCAGGGGGGGCACACTGAAGCTTTCTTT	TRBD1	NA	TRBJ1-1	TRBV12-3/TRBV12-4